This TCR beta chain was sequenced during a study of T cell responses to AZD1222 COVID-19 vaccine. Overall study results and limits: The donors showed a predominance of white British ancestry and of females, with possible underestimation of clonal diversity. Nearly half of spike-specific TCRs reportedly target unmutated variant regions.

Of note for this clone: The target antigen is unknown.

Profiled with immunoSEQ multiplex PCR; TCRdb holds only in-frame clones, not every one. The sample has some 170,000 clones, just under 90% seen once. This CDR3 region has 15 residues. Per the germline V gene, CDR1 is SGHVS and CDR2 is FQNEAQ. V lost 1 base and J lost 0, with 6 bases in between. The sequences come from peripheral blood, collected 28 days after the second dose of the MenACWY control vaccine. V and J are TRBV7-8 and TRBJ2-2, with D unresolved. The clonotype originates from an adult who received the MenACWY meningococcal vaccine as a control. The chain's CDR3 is CASSLEISNTGELFF. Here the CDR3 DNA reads TGTGCCAGCAGCTTAGAGATCTCGAACACCGGGGAGCTGTTTTTT.